One and the same sample provided the 14 T cell receptor beta chains below, sequenced in a study of CXCR3-negative and CXCR3-positive naive CD8 T cells. 5' RACE with UMI labels generated the TRB cDNA libraries. Each CDR3 protein gets one entry in TCRdb, which reprocessed the 5' RACE reads and gives no DNA. This sample's clone table lists around 92,000 distinct CDR3 sequences. Sample: naive CXCR3- CD8+ T cells from blood. Documented subset: CD45RO-CCR7+CD27+CD95- naive CD8+ T cells lacking CXCR3 (TNR3-). Receptor source: a human donor in good health. Some clones in this sample may be carry-over from other donors' samples.

V usage is TRBV15 and J usage is TRBJ1-5. Germline V gene data show CDR1 as LNHNV and CDR2 as YYDKDF (reference sequence). The CDR3 covers 14 residues. The CDR3 reads CATSRGGGSQPQHF.

By frequency, this clonotype is medium-sized (0.01 to 0.1%). The chain is built from TRBV11-2 and TRBJ2-1; checking the TCRdb D call of TRBD2 is not possible without DNA. CDR1 SGHAT and CDR2 FQNNGV come from the germline V gene. The CDR3 consists of 17 residues. CDR3 residues: CASRPAPGLERGNEQFF. Full variable domain (remainder filled in from reference TRBV11-2 and TRBJ2-1): EAGVAQSPRYKIIEKRQSVAFWCNPISGHATLYWYQQILGQGPKLLIQFQNNGVVDDSQLPKDRFSAERLKGVDSTLKIQPAKLEDSAVYLCASRPAPGLERGNEQFFGPGTRLTVL.

This chain connects TRBV7-9 to TRBJ2-3. This CDR3 is 12 amino acids long. The germline CDR1 and CDR2 sequences are SEHNR and FQNEAQ (reference sequence). This chain's CDR3 is CASSFGTDTQYF.

The V gene is TRBV6-4, the J gene TRBJ2-2; TCRdb reports TRBD1, a call that lacks DNA to check it against. Germline CDR1 and CDR2: MRHNA and SNTAGT. This CDR3 region has 16 residues. The CDR3 spells CASTPEAGGNTGELFF.

The chain combines TRBV11-2 with TRBJ2-7; lacking DNA, the TRBD2 call made by TCRdb goes unchecked. From germline, CDR1 is SGHAT and CDR2 FQNNGV. This CDR3 comprises 19 residues. The CDR3 spells CASSSGLAGGPSHDYEQYF.

The CDR3 reads CASSLRLAGYEQYF. The genes are TRBV27 and TRBJ2-7; the TRBD2 assignment by TCRdb is unverifiable without DNA. CDR1 is MNHEY and CDR2 is SMNVEV in the germline V gene (reference sequence). The CDR3 runs 14 residues.

The V gene is TRBV29-1, the J gene TRBJ2-1. Germline assignment: CDR1 SQVTM and CDR2 ANQGSEA. There are 12 residues in the CDR3. The CDR3 protein is CSVADLTNEQFF.

The chain is built from TRBV29-1 and TRBJ2-1. From germline, CDR1 is SQVTM and CDR2 ANQGSEA. This CDR3 spans 12 amino acids. The CDR3 reads CSVVDNHNEQFF.

The chain couples TRBV28 to TRBJ1-1; the D call from TCRdb, TRBD1, cannot be confirmed without DNA. Germline V CDR1 and CDR2: MDHEN, SYDVKM. CDR3 length: 15 residues. The CDR3 here is CASSPPLTGYIEAFF.

The chain uses TRBV5-5 and TRBJ2-2; checking the TCRdb D call of TRBD1 is not possible without DNA. CDR1 SGHKS and CDR2 YYEKEE come from the germline V gene (reference sequence). CDR3 length: 17 residues. The CDR3: CASSYLLQGTNTGELFF.

The chain employs TRBV29-1 and TRBJ2-6. CDR1 and CDR2 from the germline V gene are SQVTM and ANQGSEA. This CDR3 is built from 13 residues. The CDR3 protein is CSVEDSGANVLTF.

The V and J genes are TRBV7-2 and TRBJ1-1. From germline, CDR1 is SGHTA and CDR2 FQGNSA. The CDR3 has 17 amino acids. This chain's CDR3 is CASSLEMGGPLNTEAFF.

The chain recombines TRBV29-1 with TRBJ2-3; the D gene TCRdb calls, TRBD2, cannot be checked with no DNA. The V gene's germline CDR1 is SQVTM and CDR2 ANQGSEA. CDR3 length: 18 amino acids. CDR3 protein: CSAVLAGGPSFRTDTQYF.

The rearrangement uses TRBV6-5 and TRBJ2-1. CDR1 MNHEY and CDR2 SVGAGI come from the germline V gene. CDR3 size: 12 residues. The CDR3 spells CASTNGYNEQFF.